This T cell receptor (beta chain) was sequenced during a study of T cell repertoires in ileal Crohn's disease. Findings of the study overall: High-frequency clones were more common in sorted CD8 than CD4 cells.

The CDR3 totals 14 residues. Trimming shortened V by 6 bases and J by 5 bases, and 16 bases separated the two germline ends. In germline, CDR1 is SNHLY, CDR2 FYNNEI. As concerns this clone: The antigen is undetermined.

The protocol was immunoSEQ multiplex PCR, while the TCRdb copy is restricted to in-frame clones and leaves out a portion. The sample consists of roughly 31,000 clones, roughly 77% of them appearing once. The sequence came from an adult with Crohn's disease. The chain carries TRBV2 and TRBJ2-5; D is perhaps TRBD1 (6 bases). Material for sequencing was ileal tissue. The CDR3 loop is CASRTLDRRETQYF. CDR3 nucleotide sequence: TGTGCCAGCAGGACATTAGACAGGCGGGAGACCCAGTACTTC.